These 7 T cell receptor beta chains were sequenced from one sample in a study of T cells in localized non-small cell lung cancer. Sequencing was performed with immunoSEQ multiplex PCR; in TCRdb, only in-frame clones are kept and a portion is missing. This table holds about 52,000 clones, about 88% found once. The sequenced sample was PBMCs, obtained before any cancer treatment. The receptors here all came from a female donor with stage II lung adenocarcinoma.

The rearrangement uses TRBV19 and TRBJ1-2, with a tentative D call TRBD1 (5 bases). V was cut by 4 bases and J by 8 bases, with 20 bases left in between. CDR1 LNHDA and CDR2 SQIVND come from the germline V gene (reference sequence). The CDR3 has 15 amino acids. CDR3 nucleotide sequence: TGTGCCAGTAGTACTACAGCAAGCCCAAGGGACGGCTACACCTTC. Translated: CASSTTASPRDGYTF.

This clone was recorded once. The gene calls are TRBV5-1 and TRBJ1-4; D gene unclear. From germline, CDR1 is SGHRS and CDR2 YFSETQ. V was trimmed by 2 bases and J by 0 bases, leaving 5 bases between them. The CDR3 is made up of 14 amino acids. The CDR3: CASSFGATNEKLFF. CDR3 nucleotides: TGCGCCAGCAGCTTTGGGGCAACTAATGAAAAACTGTTTTTT.

The genes are TRBV7-9 and TRBJ1-4; no clear D gene. V lost 7 bases to trimming and J lost 6 bases, with 9 bases between them. CDR1 is SEHNR, CDR2 FQNEAQ, per germline (reference sequence). The CDR3 sequence is 12 residues long. The CDR3 is CASNKEDEKLFF. The CDR3 DNA follows: TGTGCCAGCAATAAGGAGGATGAAAAACTGTTTTTT. The full variable domain, in which reference TRBV7-9 and TRBJ1-4 provide the parts outside the CDR3, is DTGVSQNPRHKITKRGQNVTFRCDPISEHNRLYWYRQTLGQGPEFLTYFQNEAQLEKSRLLSDRFSAERPKGSFSTLEIQRTEQGDSAMYLCASNKEDEKLFFGSGTQLSVL.

The genes are TRBV2 and TRBJ2-5; D is possibly TRBD1 or TRBD2 (5 bases each). The V end was cut by 8 bases, the J end by 1 base, with 14 bases between. The CDR3 loop spans 14 amino acids. Germline V gives CDR1 SNHLY, CDR2 FYNNEI. CDR3 loop: CASGRDLSQETQYF. DNA for the CDR3: TGTGCCAGCGGCCGGGACCTCTCCCAAGAGACCCAGTACTTC.

V is TRBV4-1 and J is TRBJ1-2; TRBD1 aligns across 10 bases. V lost 3 bases to trimming and J lost 8 bases; unmatched junction nucleotides: 6. The V gene's germline CDR1 is MGHRA and CDR2 YSYEKL. CDR3 length: 14 residues. CDR3 amino acids: CASSHPDRGRGYTF. CDR3 in DNA: TGCGCCAGCAGCCACCCCGACAGGGGGCGAGGCTACACCTTC.

The chain is built from TRBV4-1 and TRBJ1-6; D unclear. CDR3 length: 17 amino acids. V shed 0 bases and J shed 4 bases, with 13 bases lying between them. CDR1 is MGHRA, CDR2 YSYEKL, per germline. The CDR3 spells CASSQDGAQAYNSPLHF. The CDR3 nucleotides read TGCGCCAGCAGCCAAGACGGTGCGCAGGCTTATAATTCACCCCTCCACTTT.

This chain joins TRBV6-5 and TRBJ2-3; TRBD2 is a possible D gene (5 bases). The CDR3 loop spans 12 amino acids. Trimming stripped 7 bases from V and 2 bases from J, with 7 bases between. From germline, CDR1 is MNHEY and CDR2 SVGAGI. DNA for the CDR3: TGTGCCAGCATCGGGGACACAGATACGCAGTATTTT. It translates to CASIGDTDTQYF.